The clone carrying this T cell receptor beta chain has more than one count but fewer than ten. The CDR3 contains 16 residues. The V gene lost 1 base and the J gene lost 6 bases, with 16 bases spanning the gap. Germline lookup yields CDR1 LNHNV and CDR2 YYDKDF (reference sequence). The protocol was immunoSEQ multiplex PCR, while the TCRdb copy is restricted to in-frame clones and leaves out a portion. The sample yields over 65,000 clones, roughly nine tenths seen once. The sample originates from a study of blood T cell repertoires in COVID-19. Sequenced sample: peripheral blood. The genes are TRBV15 and TRBJ2-1, with D maybe TRBD2 (6 bases). The TCR sequence derives from a human donor in a cohort sampled during active COVID-19. CDR3 protein: CATSRVNRGGLNEQFF. In DNA, the CDR3 is TGTGCCACCAGCAGAGTCAATCGTGGGGGACTCAATGAGCAGTTCTTC.